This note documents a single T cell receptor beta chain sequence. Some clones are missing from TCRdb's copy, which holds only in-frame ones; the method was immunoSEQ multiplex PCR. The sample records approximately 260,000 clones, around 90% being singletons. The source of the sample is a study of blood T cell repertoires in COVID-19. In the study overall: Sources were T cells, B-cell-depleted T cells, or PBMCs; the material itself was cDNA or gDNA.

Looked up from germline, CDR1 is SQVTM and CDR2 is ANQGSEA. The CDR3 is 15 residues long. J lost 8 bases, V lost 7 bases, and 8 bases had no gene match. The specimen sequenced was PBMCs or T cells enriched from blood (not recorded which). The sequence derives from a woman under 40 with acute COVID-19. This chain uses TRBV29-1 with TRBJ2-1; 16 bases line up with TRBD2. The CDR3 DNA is TGCAGCGCCTCCGGGACTAGCGGGAGGGGCGATGAGCAGTTCTTC. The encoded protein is CSASGTSGRGDEQFF.